This TCR beta chain was observed in a study of blood T cells in healthy people across ages. Study details: Template switching picked up about one barcoded beta molecule for each two T cells.

Using a J-beta primer mix together with a sample-barcoded 5' primer, a second PCR was run for roughly 7 to 12 cycles. Unique molecular identifiers of 12 random nucleotides labeled each cDNA. TCRdb re-called the 5' RACE reads through MiXCR, storing one row per CDR3 protein. The table includes about 1.8 million distinct CDR3 sequences, about 49% detected once. The CDR3 spans 14 residues. Germline V gene lookup returns CDR1 SGDLS and CDR2 YYNGEE. Trimming took 0 bases from V and 5 from J, leaving 9 bases between them. The sequenced material came from blood. The chain employs TRBV9 and TRBJ2-1; D possibly corresponds to TRBD1 (5 bases). The clonotype comes from a woman between 40 and 50 years old in good health. The CDR3 spells CASSVEGVDNEQFF. CDR3 DNA sequence: TGTGCCAGCAGCGTAGAAGGGGTGGACAATGAGCAGTTCTTC.